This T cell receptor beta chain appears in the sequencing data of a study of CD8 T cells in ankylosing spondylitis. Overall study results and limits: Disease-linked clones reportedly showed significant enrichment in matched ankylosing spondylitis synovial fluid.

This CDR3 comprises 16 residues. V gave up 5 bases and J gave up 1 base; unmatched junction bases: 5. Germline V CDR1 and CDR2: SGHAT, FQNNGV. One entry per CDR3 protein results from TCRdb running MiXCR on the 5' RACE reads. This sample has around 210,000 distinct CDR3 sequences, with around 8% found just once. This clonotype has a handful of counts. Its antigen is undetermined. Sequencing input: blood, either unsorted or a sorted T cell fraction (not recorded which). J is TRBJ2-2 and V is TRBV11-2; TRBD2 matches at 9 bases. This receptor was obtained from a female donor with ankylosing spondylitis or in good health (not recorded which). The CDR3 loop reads CASSHRAGGNTGELFF. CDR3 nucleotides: TGTGCCAGCAGCCACAGAGCGGGAGGGAACACCGGGGAGCTGTTTTTT.